One T cell receptor beta chain is described in this entry. The sample is drawn from a study of blood T cell repertoires in COVID-19. Study-level background: Samples of COVID-19 (acute and convalescent) were obtained from the United States, Italy and Spain.

The table came from immunoSEQ multiplex PCR; TCRdb's copy has only in-frame clones and leaves some out. Seen here are tens of thousands of clones, approximately 88% observed once, and the top ten hold less than 7%. The material sequenced was peripheral blood. This receptor was taken from a woman aged 45-65 years with acute or convalescent COVID-19.

The CDR3 loop is CASSQGTEAFF. CDR3 DNA sequence: TGTGCCAGCAGTCAGGGAACTGAAGCTTTCTTT. The rearrangement joins TRBV6-2 or TRBV6-3 to TRBJ1-1; D is possibly TRBD1 (5 bases). In germline, CDR1 is MNHEY, CDR2 SVGEGT. This CDR3 is built from 11 residues. Between the trimmed V and J ends, which lost 5 bases and 5 bases, there was a span of 6 bases.